The clone carrying this T cell receptor (beta chain) was observed at least ten times. Antigen unknown. This specimen comes from a study of T cells in Graves' hyperthyroidism and ophthalmopathy. Per the germline V gene, CDR1 is MNHEY and CDR2 is SVGEGT. V gave up 2 bases and J gave up 3 bases; unmatched junction bases: 8. CDR3 size: 16 residues. Researchers amplified the TCR beta CDR3 regions from RNA transcripts. A first-round RT-PCR of the TCR CDR3 used the HTBI primer set. Each CDR3 protein gets one entry after TCRdb re-called the multiplex PCR reads with MiXCR. The repertoire holds 640,000 or so distinct CDR3 sequences, with 14% to 15% as singletons. Study results and caveats: Model-based prediction identified ophthalmopathy a median 6.5 months prior to its onset. A model of 13 V-J pairs discriminated ophthalmopathy from stable hyperthyroidism.

This sequence originates from a woman aged 40 to 49 with Graves' ophthalmopathy. This rearrangement joins TRBV6-2 or TRBV6-3 to TRBJ2-7; TRBD1 matches at 9 bases. The sequencing sample was made of blood. The CDR3 loop reads CASSYETGGSNYEQYF. The CDR3 coding sequence is TGTGCCAGCAGTTACGAAACAGGGGGCTCAAACTACGAGCAGTACTTC.